This is a list of T cell receptor beta chains from one sample in a study of blood T cell repertoires in COVID-19. Data came from immunoSEQ multiplex PCR; TCRdb stores just in-frame clones and leaves some out. The sample carries approximately 320,000 clones, roughly 90% recorded once. Specimen: PBMCs or T cells enriched from blood (not recorded which). The receptors were gathered from a man between 60 and 75 years old who had recovered from COVID-19. CDR3s include the opening cysteine and the closing phenylalanine or tryptophan. The D gene is left open where the match is weak. Clone size is not always given. Where it is, it says once, few, many or a class for expanded clones.

CDR3aa: CATSRDGGLAGYEQYF
CDR3nt: TGTGCCACCAGCAGAGATGGTGGACTAGCGGGCTACGAGCAGTACTTC
j_gene: TRBJ2-7
d_gene: TRBD2
abundance: NA
v_gene: TRBV15

CDR3aa: CASSIQGAGEQFF
CDR3nt: TGTGCCAGCAGTATCCAGGGGGCCGGGGAGCAGTTCTTC
j_gene: TRBJ2-1
d_gene: TRBD1
abundance: NA
v_gene: TRBV28

CDR3aa: CASSQTGYSNQPQHF
CDR3nt: TGTGCCAGCAGCCAGACAGGTTATAGCAATCAGCCCCAGCATTTT
j_gene: TRBJ1-5
d_gene: NA
abundance: NA
v_gene: TRBV7-9

CDR3aa: CASSLEARGYGYTF
CDR3nt: TGCGCCAGCAGCTTGGAGGCCAGGGGCTATGGCTACACCTTC
j_gene: TRBJ1-2
d_gene: NA
abundance: NA
v_gene: TRBV5-1

CDR3aa: CASSLGSGGDYTF
CDR3nt: TGCGCCAGCAGCTTGGGCTCAGGGGGAGACTACACCTTC
j_gene: TRBJ1-2
d_gene: TRBD1
abundance: NA
v_gene: TRBV5-1

CDR3aa: CASSPGQGRGNQPQHF
CDR3nt: TGTGCCAGCAGTCCGGGACAGGGTAGGGGCAATCAGCCCCAGCATTTT
j_gene: TRBJ1-5
d_gene: TRBD1
abundance: NA
v_gene: TRBV2

CDR3aa: CAWSSRQGYNEQFF
CDR3nt: TGTGCCTGGAGTTCGAGACAGGGATACAATGAGCAGTTCTTC
j_gene: TRBJ2-1
d_gene: TRBD1
abundance: NA
v_gene: TRBV30

CDR3aa: CASSQGGSYEQYF
CDR3nt: TGTGCCAGCAGCCAGGGAGGCTCCTACGAGCAGTACTTC
j_gene: TRBJ2-7
d_gene: NA
abundance: NA
v_gene: TRBV6-5

CDR3aa: CAISESNRNYGYTF
CDR3nt: TGTGCCATCAGTGAGTCGAACAGAAACTATGGCTACACCTTC
j_gene: TRBJ1-2
d_gene: NA
abundance: NA
v_gene: TRBV10-3

CDR3aa: CASSILAGASNEQFF
CDR3nt: TGTGCCAGCAGCATCCTAGCGGGAGCCTCAAATGAGCAGTTCTTC
j_gene: TRBJ2-1
d_gene: TRBD2
abundance: NA
v_gene: TRBV5-5

CDR3aa: CAWSKNRGTYEQYF
CDR3nt: TGTGCCTGGAGCAAAAACAGGGGCACCTACGAGCAGTACTTC
j_gene: TRBJ2-7
d_gene: TRBD1
abundance: NA
v_gene: TRBV30

CDR3aa: CASSLSGVLNEQFF
CDR3nt: TGTGCCAGCAGCCTTAGCGGGGTTCTCAATGAGCAGTTCTTC
j_gene: TRBJ2-1
d_gene: TRBD2
abundance: NA
v_gene: TRBV5-4

CDR3aa: CASTPVRVIDGYTF
CDR3nt: TGTGCCAGTACCCCGGTACGGGTGATCGATGGCTACACCTTC
j_gene: TRBJ1-2
d_gene: NA
abundance: NA
v_gene: TRBV19

CDR3aa: CASSPLTSGYNEQFF
CDR3nt: TGTGCCAGCTCACCCTTGACTAGCGGTTACAATGAGCAGTTCTTC
j_gene: TRBJ2-1
d_gene: TRBD2
abundance: NA
v_gene: TRBV18

CDR3aa: CASSSAGTRRSETQYF
CDR3nt: TGTGCCAGCAGCTCAGCCGGGACTAGAAGGTCCGAGACGCAGTATTTT
j_gene: TRBJ2-3
d_gene: TRBD2
abundance: NA
v_gene: TRBV11-3

CDR3aa: CASSQTSGWLRYF
CDR3nt: TGTGCCAGCAGCCAGACTAGCGGGTGGCTTAGGTACTTC
j_gene: TRBJ2-7
d_gene: TRBD2
abundance: NA
v_gene: TRBV3-1/TRBV3-2

CDR3aa: CASSEFKGANTIYF
CDR3nt: TGTGCCAGCAGTGAATTTAAGGGGGCAAACACCATATATTTT
j_gene: TRBJ1-3
d_gene: TRBD1
abundance: NA
v_gene: TRBV25-1

CDR3aa: CASSGRQSISGNTIYF
CDR3nt: TGTGCCAGCAGCGGAAGACAGTCGATCTCTGGAAACACCATATATTTT
j_gene: TRBJ1-3
d_gene: NA
abundance: NA
v_gene: TRBV9

CDR3aa: CASSQETALVRETQYF
CDR3nt: TGTGCCAGCAGCCAAGAGACAGCGCTGGTGCGAGAGACCCAGTACTTC
j_gene: TRBJ2-5
d_gene: NA
abundance: NA
v_gene: TRBV3-1/TRBV3-2

CDR3aa: CASSPSAGRYSPLHF
CDR3nt: TGTGCCAGCAGTCCTTCCGCGGGTCGGTATTCACCCCTCCACTTT
j_gene: TRBJ1-6
d_gene: NA
abundance: NA
v_gene: TRBV6-5

CDR3aa: CASSPSPRITEAFF
CDR3nt: TGTGCCAGCAGCCCTAGCCCCAGGATCACTGAAGCTTTCTTT
j_gene: TRBJ1-1
d_gene: NA
abundance: NA
v_gene: TRBV7-2

CDR3aa: CASSSPRGRPPGYTF
CDR3nt: TGTGCCAGCAGTAGCCCCAGGGGGCGCCCCCCTGGCTACACCTTC
j_gene: TRBJ1-2
d_gene: TRBD1
abundance: NA
v_gene: TRBV6-5

CDR3aa: CASSYFPAGGISPLHF
CDR3nt: TGTGCCAGCAGTTACTTCCCAGCTGGGGGGATTTCACCCCTCCACTTT
j_gene: TRBJ1-6
d_gene: NA
abundance: NA
v_gene: TRBV6-5

CDR3aa: CASSFASGALYGYTF
CDR3nt: TGCGCCAGCAGCTTTGCCTCAGGGGCTCTCTATGGCTACACCTTC
j_gene: TRBJ1-2
d_gene: NA
abundance: NA
v_gene: TRBV5-1

CDR3aa: CASSWGQGTSQPQHF
CDR3nt: TGTGCCAGCAGCTGGGGACAGGGCACTAGTCAGCCCCAGCATTTT
j_gene: TRBJ1-5
d_gene: TRBD1
abundance: once
v_gene: TRBV5-5

CDR3aa: CASSHRERAYNSPLHF
CDR3nt: TGTGCCAGCAGTCACAGGGAGAGGGCCTATAATTCACCCCTCCACTTT
j_gene: TRBJ1-6
d_gene: NA
abundance: NA
v_gene: TRBV2

CDR3aa: CASSFGTGLRTGELFF
CDR3nt: TGTGCCAGCAGCTTCGGGACAGGGTTGCGCACCGGGGAGCTGTTTTTT
j_gene: TRBJ2-2
d_gene: TRBD1
abundance: NA
v_gene: TRBV11-2

CDR3aa: CAWSKDRSYEQYF
CDR3nt: TGTGCCTGGAGTAAGGACAGGTCCTACGAGCAGTACTTC
j_gene: TRBJ2-7
d_gene: TRBD1
abundance: NA
v_gene: TRBV30

CDR3aa: CASSSNWGTGPRWNTEAFF
CDR3nt: TGTGCCAGTAGTTCAAATTGGGGAACAGGGCCGCGTTGGAACACTGAAGCTTTCTTT
j_gene: TRBJ1-1
d_gene: NA
abundance: NA
v_gene: TRBV19

CDR3aa: CASSQGAKGLTSGGELFF
CDR3nt: TGTGCCAGCAGCCAAGGAGCTAAGGGGCTGACTTCGGGCGGGGAGCTGTTTTTT
j_gene: TRBJ2-2
d_gene: NA
abundance: NA
v_gene: TRBV3-1/TRBV3-2

CDR3aa: CASSFSNNYGYTF
CDR3nt: TGTGCCAGCAGCTTTTCAAATAACTATGGCTACACCTTC
j_gene: TRBJ1-2
d_gene: NA
abundance: once
v_gene: TRBV11-3

CDR3aa: CASSRQGAPSNYGYTF
CDR3nt: TGTGCCAGCAGCCGACAGGGGGCCCCTTCTAACTATGGCTACACCTTC
j_gene: TRBJ1-2
d_gene: TRBD1
abundance: NA
v_gene: TRBV3-1/TRBV3-2

CDR3aa: CASSLGNTLAGGYEQYF
CDR3nt: TGTGCCAGCTCACTCGGCAACACACTAGCGGGAGGTTACGAGCAGTACTTC
j_gene: TRBJ2-7
d_gene: TRBD2
abundance: NA
v_gene: TRBV18

CDR3aa: CASSPGTGLSYGYTF
CDR3nt: TGTGCCAGCAGCCCGGGGACAGGACTAAGTTATGGCTACACCTTC
j_gene: TRBJ1-2
d_gene: TRBD1
abundance: NA
v_gene: TRBV3-1/TRBV3-2

CDR3aa: CASSPGHNTEAFF
CDR3nt: TGTGCCAGCAGTCCGGGACACAACACTGAAGCTTTCTTT
j_gene: TRBJ1-1
d_gene: NA
abundance: once
v_gene: TRBV6-5

CDR3aa: CSVEADSYGYTF
CDR3nt: TGCAGCGTTGAAGCCGACAGCTATGGCTACACCTTC
j_gene: TRBJ1-2
d_gene: NA
abundance: NA
v_gene: TRBV29-1

CDR3aa: CASSPGGSYNSPLHF
CDR3nt: TGTGCCAGCTCACCGGGAGGGTCTTATAATTCACCCCTCCACTTT
j_gene: TRBJ1-6
d_gene: NA
abundance: NA
v_gene: TRBV18

CDR3aa: CASSQDGTSLSGNTIYF
CDR3nt: TGTGCCAGCAGCCAGGACGGGACATCTTTGTCTGGAAACACCATATATTTT
j_gene: TRBJ1-3
d_gene: NA
abundance: NA
v_gene: TRBV3-1/TRBV3-2

CDR3aa: CASSVRQGFYEQFF
CDR3nt: TGTGCCAGCAGTGTGAGACAGGGCTTCTATGAGCAGTTCTTC
j_gene: TRBJ2-1
d_gene: TRBD1
abundance: NA
v_gene: TRBV25-1

CDR3aa: CSASGTRGYTF
CDR3nt: TGCAGTGCTTCCGGGACACGGGGCTACACCTTC
j_gene: TRBJ1-2
d_gene: NA
abundance: NA
v_gene: TRBV20-1

CDR3aa: CASSQHRATGTGELFF
CDR3nt: TGTGCCAGCAGCCAACACCGGGCCACGGGGACCGGGGAGCTGTTTTTT
j_gene: TRBJ2-2
d_gene: NA
abundance: NA
v_gene: TRBV4-2

CDR3aa: CASSLSGTMNNEQFF
CDR3nt: TGTGCCAGCAGCTTAAGCGGGACTATGAACAATGAGCAGTTCTTC
j_gene: TRBJ2-1
d_gene: TRBD2
abundance: once
v_gene: TRBV7-9

CDR3aa: CASSWAQPYHEQFF
CDR3nt: TGTGCCAGCAGCTGGGCCCAACCCTATCATGAGCAGTTCTTC
j_gene: TRBJ2-1
d_gene: NA
abundance: NA
v_gene: TRBV7-9

CDR3aa: CAISEWEGQPQHF
CDR3nt: TGTGCCATCAGTGAGTGGGAGGGGCAGCCCCAGCATTTT
j_gene: TRBJ1-5
d_gene: NA
abundance: NA
v_gene: TRBV10-3

CDR3aa: CASSLLEGPDTQYF
CDR3nt: TGCGCCAGCAGCTTGTTAGAGGGCCCAGATACGCAGTATTTT
j_gene: TRBJ2-3
d_gene: NA
abundance: NA
v_gene: TRBV5-1

CDR3aa: CASSPGGNSPLHF
CDR3nt: TGTGCCAGCAGCCCTGGGGGGAATTCACCCCTCCACTTT
j_gene: TRBJ1-6
d_gene: NA
abundance: few
v_gene: TRBV7-9

CDR3aa: CASSKTGFQETQYF
CDR3nt: TGTGCCAGCAGTAAGACAGGGTTCCAAGAGACCCAGTACTTC
j_gene: TRBJ2-5
d_gene: TRBD1
abundance: NA
v_gene: TRBV6-2/TRBV6-3

CDR3aa: CASSLNRGREQYF
CDR3nt: TGTGCCAGCAGCTTAAACAGGGGGCGCGAGCAGTACTTC
j_gene: TRBJ2-7
d_gene: TRBD1
abundance: NA
v_gene: TRBV13

CDR3aa: CAWSMGQMNTEAFF
CDR3nt: TGTGCCTGGAGCATGGGACAAATGAACACTGAAGCTTTCTTT
j_gene: TRBJ1-1
d_gene: NA
abundance: NA
v_gene: TRBV30

CDR3aa: CASSVRVIDTQYF
CDR3nt: TGTGCCAGCAGCGTGCGGGTTATAGATACGCAGTATTTT
j_gene: TRBJ2-3
d_gene: NA
abundance: NA
v_gene: TRBV9

CDR3aa: CASSLEWGAYNEQFF
CDR3nt: TGTGCCAGCAGCTTAGAGTGGGGGGCCTACAATGAGCAGTTCTTC
j_gene: TRBJ2-1
d_gene: NA
abundance: NA
v_gene: TRBV7-6

CDR3aa: CASSFEANNEQFF
CDR3nt: TGTGCCAGCAGTTTTGAGGCCAACAATGAGCAGTTCTTC
j_gene: TRBJ2-1
d_gene: NA
abundance: NA
v_gene: TRBV28

CDR3aa: CASSPPQGRGEQYF
CDR3nt: TGCGCCAGCAGCCCGCCGCAGGGGCGGGGGGAGCAGTACTTC
j_gene: TRBJ2-7
d_gene: NA
abundance: NA
v_gene: TRBV5-1

CDR3aa: CASSFGTMNTEAFF
CDR3nt: TGTGCCAGCAGCTTTGGCACGATGAACACTGAAGCTTTCTTT
j_gene: TRBJ1-1
d_gene: NA
abundance: NA
v_gene: TRBV11-2

CDR3aa: CASSRDRGSAEAFF
CDR3nt: TGTGCCAGCAGCCGGGACAGGGGAAGTGCTGAAGCTTTCTTT
j_gene: TRBJ1-1
d_gene: TRBD1
abundance: NA
v_gene: TRBV7-2

CDR3aa: CASSRGTSVSYNEQFF
CDR3nt: TGTGCCAGCAGCCGAGGGACTAGCGTTTCCTACAATGAGCAGTTCTTC
j_gene: TRBJ2-1
d_gene: TRBD2
abundance: NA
v_gene: TRBV5-4

CDR3aa: CASSLLNGGHGYTF
CDR3nt: TGTGCCAGCAGCCTACTGAACGGGGGGCATGGCTACACCTTC
j_gene: TRBJ1-2
d_gene: NA
abundance: once
v_gene: TRBV7-2

CDR3aa: CASSPSLATTNYGYTF
CDR3nt: TGTGCCAGCAGTCCATCTTTGGCAACCACTAACTATGGCTACACCTTC
j_gene: TRBJ1-2
d_gene: NA
abundance: NA
v_gene: TRBV27

CDR3aa: CASGDRTWEQYF
CDR3nt: TGTGCCAGCGGGGACAGGACTTGGGAGCAGTACTTC
j_gene: TRBJ2-7
d_gene: TRBD1
abundance: NA
v_gene: TRBV11-1